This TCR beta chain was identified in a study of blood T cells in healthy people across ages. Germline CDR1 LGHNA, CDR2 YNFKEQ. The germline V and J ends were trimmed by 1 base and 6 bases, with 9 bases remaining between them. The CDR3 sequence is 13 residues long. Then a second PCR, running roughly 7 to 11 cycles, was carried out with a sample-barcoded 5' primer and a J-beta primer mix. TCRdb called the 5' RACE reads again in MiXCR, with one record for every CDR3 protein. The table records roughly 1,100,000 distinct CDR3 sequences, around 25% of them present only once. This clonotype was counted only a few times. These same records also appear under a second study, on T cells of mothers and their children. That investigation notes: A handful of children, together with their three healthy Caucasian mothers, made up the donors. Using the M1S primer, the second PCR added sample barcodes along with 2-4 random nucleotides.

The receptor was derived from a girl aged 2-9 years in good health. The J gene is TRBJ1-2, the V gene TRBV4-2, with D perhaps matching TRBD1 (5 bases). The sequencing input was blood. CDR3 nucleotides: TGTGCCAGCAGCCAAGGCCAGGGCAATGGCTACACCTTC. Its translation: CASSQGQGNGYTF.